Below are 4 T cell receptor beta chains sequenced from a single sample in a study of OX40 agonist ivuxolimab in advanced cancers. TCRdb keeps only in-frame clones here, not all; method: immunoSEQ multiplex PCR. The table includes about 77,000 clones, approximately 83% detected once. Sequenced here: CD4+ or CD8+ T cells sorted from blood, sampled in a trial of the OX40 agonist ivuxolimab. The receptors were sampled from an adult with an advanced solid tumor such as melanoma, head and neck, liver or kidney cancer.

The chain combines TRBV9 with TRBJ2-2; D remains unclear. Germline V gene data show CDR1 as SGDLS and CDR2 as YYNGEE. CDR3 length: 15 residues. V dropped 0 bases and J dropped 1 base, with 7 bases sitting between them. The CDR3 bases are TGTGCCAGCAGCGTAGGCCTTCAGAACACCGGGGAGCTGTTTTTT. Its protein product is CASSVGLQNTGELFF.

The chain combines TRBV5-4 with TRBJ1-1, with D tentatively TRBD1 (5 bases). Germline V lookup: CDR1 SGHNT, CDR2 YYREEE (reference sequence). The CDR3 is 15 residues long. The V and J ends lost 4 bases and 6 bases respectively, with 19 bases between them. The CDR3: CASSPQLGTEAEAFF. Written as DNA, the CDR3 is TGTGCCAGCAGCCCACAACTCGGGACGGAGGCTGAAGCTTTCTTT. The full variable domain, with the rest looked up from reference TRBV5-4 and TRBJ1-1, is ETGVTQSPTHLIKTRGQQVTLRCSSQSGHNTVSWYQQALGQGPQFIFQYYREEENGRGNFPPRFSGLQFPNYSSELNVNALELDDSALYLCASSPQLGTEAEAFFGQGTRLTVV.

This clone was picked up one time. The J gene is TRBJ2-2, the V gene TRBV7-3; 7 nucleotides agree with TRBD1. V gave up 5 bases and J gave up 1 base; unmatched junction bases: 7. CDR1 and CDR2 (germline): SGHTA, FQGTGA. The CDR3 extends over 16 amino acids. CDR3 nucleotides: TGTGCCAGCAGCCCAAGACAGGGCGTGAACACCGGGGAGCTGTTTTTT. Amino acid sequence: CASSPRQGVNTGELFF.

This chain uses TRBV7-9 with TRBJ2-7; D is uncertain. V was pared by 0 bases and J by 6 bases, with 9 bases between. Germline values: CDR1 SEHNR, CDR2 FQNEAQ (reference sequence). This CDR3 has 13 residues. As DNA, the CDR3 is TGTGCCAGCAGCTTAGCCCTCCGGTCCGAGCAGTACTTC. Its protein product is CASSLALRSEQYF.